The clone carrying this T cell receptor (beta chain) was observed a handful of times. What it binds is not known. The CDR3 contains 15 residues. J was trimmed by 4 bases and V by 4 bases; bases with no gene match: 9. These data originate in a study of metastatic and nonmetastatic thyroid tumors. Study-level background: Repertoire comparisons spanned blood and tumor or nodule tissue from malignant and benign thyroid patients.

Thyroid surgery was preceded by no treatment in any patient. TCRdb called clones again from the PCR reads with MiXCR. This sample yields tens of thousands of clones, of which around a third are seen a single time; roughly 15% belongs to the top ten. Study findings and constraints: TCR beta diversity was reportedly significantly higher in malignant thyroid tumors than benign nodules, in blood and tumor.

This chain links TRBV12-3 or TRBV12-4 with TRBJ1-1; 7 bases map to TRBD1. Specimen: tumor tissue. The receptor was isolated from a female donor with papillary thyroid cancer or a benign thyroid nodule (not recorded which). Some clones in this sample may be carry-over from other donors' samples. The DNA for the CDR3 is TGTGCCAGCAGTTCTCGGACAGGCTGGTCCACTGAAGCTTTCTTT. Protein sequence: CASSSRTGWSTEAFF.